The source of this T cell receptor (beta chain) is a study of patients and donors after allogeneic stem cell transplantation. V gave up 8 bases and J gave up 2 bases, with 15 bases separating them. Germline CDR1 SEHNR, CDR2 FQNEAQ (reference sequence). CDR3 size: 15 residues. MiXCR, applied by TCRdb to the RT-PCR reads, yields one record per CDR3 protein. The table shows tens of thousands of distinct CDR3 sequences, with 8% to 10% occurring only once. The receptor comes from a human donor who was either an allogeneic HSCT recipient or a stem cell or donor lymphocyte infusion donor (not recorded which). It is not recorded whose cells these are; they may come from a transplant donor. The genes are TRBV7-9 and TRBJ2-2; D may be TRBD1 or TRBD2 (6 bases each). The sample consisted of blood, either unsorted or a sorted T cell fraction (not recorded which). In nucleotides, the CDR3 is TGTGCCAGCCCGTGGGGGGCCCTTAACACCGGGGAGCTGTTTTTT. Translation gives CASPWGALNTGELFF.